This T cell receptor beta chain was identified in a study of CD4 T cells in relation to SARS-CoV-2 and coronaviruses. Germline V gene lookup returns CDR1 SGHAT and CDR2 FQNNGV. CDR3 size: 13 residues. Trimming at V came to 5 bases and at J to 5 bases, leaving 3 bases not matched to a gene. Sequencing was performed with immunoSEQ multiplex PCR; in TCRdb, only in-frame clones are kept and a portion is missing. The data show tens of thousands of clones, roughly 90% seen once. The clonotype originates from an adult with COVID-19. V is TRBV11-2 and J is TRBJ2-5; 9 nucleotides agree with TRBD1. Sequencing was done on a sample of memory CD4+ T cells from PBMCs. CDR3 sequence (DNA): TGTGCCAGCAGCAGGGACAGGGCTGAGACCCAGTACTTC. This gives the protein CASSRDRAETQYF. The full variable domain, its missing parts supplied by reference TRBV11-2 and TRBJ2-5, is EAGVAQSPRYKIIEKRQSVAFWCNPISGHATLYWYQQILGQGPKLLIQFQNNGVVDDSQLPKDRFSAERLKGVDSTLKIQPAKLEDSAVYLCASSRDRAETQYFGPGTRLLVL.